The clone carrying this T cell receptor beta chain was detected a few times. The target antigen is unknown. At one end, the junction sequence differs from germline, possibly due to a read error. The method was immunoSEQ multiplex PCR; TCRdb's version includes in-frame clones alone and lacks a portion of them. The table lists 50,000 to 70,000 clones, over 80% of them singletons. The data were obtained in a study of a mutant IDH1 vaccine in newly diagnosed glioma. For the study at large: Scheduled for weeks 1, 3, 5, 7, 11, 15, 19 and 23, eight vaccinations were given to patients. Radiotherapy alone preceded vaccination by 4-6 weeks; alternatively, vaccination started with temozolomide cycles. Pretreatment consisted of radiotherapy, temozolomide, or both, with most receiving both.

Study-wide findings and caveats: It seemed that pseudoprogression was not linked to changes in the top peripheral T cell clonotypes.

As to time point: week 23, last vaccination. Topical imiquimod was applied with each vaccine dose, which held 300 ug of mutant IDH1 20-mer peptide. The sequenced sample was PBMCs, obtained from a glioma patient whose treatment included an IDH1 peptide vaccine. The clonotype comes from a man aged 40-49 years with glioma.

In DNA form, the CDR3 reads TGTGCTAGCAGCTTGTTTGTGTCCGAAGATCGTATAAGCTCCTACAATGAGCAGTTCTTC. Its translation: CASSLFVSEDRISSYNEQFF. The chain recombines TRBV7-7 with TRBJ2-1; no firm D call. CDR3 length: 20 amino acids. CDR1 and CDR2 from the germline V gene are SSHAT and FNYEAQ (reference sequence).